These 16 T cell receptor beta chains were all obtained from the same sample, sequenced in a study of T cells in Graves' hyperthyroidism and ophthalmopathy. Researchers took RNA transcripts and amplified the TCR beta CDR3 regions from them. First-round RT-PCR with HTBI primers amplified the TCR CDR3 region. TCRdb redid the calling of the multiplex PCR reads with MiXCR, one entry per CDR3 protein. Here the sample spans a few hundred thousand distinct CDR3 sequences, around 46% being singletons. Sequencing was carried out using peripheral blood or thyroid tissue (not recorded which). All receptors come from a woman aged 18-29 years with Graves' hyperthyroidism.

This clonotype was counted at least ten times. V gene TRBV20-1 combines with J gene TRBJ1-3; 7 bases are shared with TRBD1. The germline gives CDR1 DFQATT, CDR2 SNEGSKA (reference sequence). This CDR3 region has 13 residues. Losses at the gene ends were 7 bases for V and 0 bases for J; bases not matched to a gene: 3. The CDR3 protein is CSVQGRSGNTIYF. CDR3 nucleotide sequence: TGCAGTGTACAGGGGCGCTCTGGAAACACCATATATTTT.

This clonotype was recorded at least ten times. The chain combines TRBV7-9 with TRBJ2-5; D is uncertain. The CDR3 spans 16 residues. V lost 1 base and J 4 bases, leaving 16 bases between the germline ends. Looked up from germline, CDR1 is SEHNR and CDR2 is FQNEAQ (reference sequence). The CDR3 sequence: CASSLGPRFGRETQYF. Written as DNA, the CDR3 is TGTGCCAGCAGCTTAGGACCTAGATTCGGTCGAGAGACCCAGTACTTC. Full variable domain (remainder filled in from reference TRBV7-9 and TRBJ2-5): DTGVSQNPRHKITKRGQNVTFRCDPISEHNRLYWYRQTLGQGPEFLTYFQNEAQLEKSRLLSDRFSAERPKGSFSTLEIQRTEQGDSAMYLCASSLGPRFGRETQYFGPGTRLLVL.

To note about this clonotype: A junction boundary mismatches the germline segment, possibly from a read error. This rearrangement joins TRBV20-1 to TRBJ2-7; perhaps TRBD1 as D (6 bases). The CDR3 is made up of 15 amino acids. The germline gives CDR1 DFQATT, CDR2 SNEGSKA (reference sequence). This chain's CDR3 is CSPRIGTSLSYEQYF. The CDR3 DNA is TGCAGTCCTAGGATCGGGACAAGCCTATCCTACGAGCAGTACTTC.

The sample holds many counts of this clonotype. The chain links TRBV25-1 to TRBJ2-2; D gene uncertain. The CDR3 spans 13 residues. Between the trimmed V and J ends, which lost 5 bases and 3 bases, there was a span of 7 bases. Germline-derived CDR1 and CDR2 are MGHDK and SYGVNS. The CDR3 bases are TGTGCCAGCAGTAATAGGGACACCGGGGAGCTGTTTTTT. Translating it yields CASSNRDTGELFF.

This clonotype was seen many times. CDR3 protein: CASAMGDLGYGSPLHF. In DNA form, the CDR3 reads TGTGCCAGCGCAATGGGGGATCTCGGATATGGTTCACCCCTCCACTTT. The chain has TRBV7-9 and TRBJ1-6, with a tentative D call TRBD1 (5 bases). Trimming left V 8 bases short and J 9 bases short, with 23 bases between. CDR1 is SEHNR and CDR2 is FQNEAQ in the germline V gene (reference sequence). This CDR3 region has 16 residues.

At least ten counts were recorded for this clonotype. The rearrangement links TRBV7-9 to TRBJ2-2; D gene unclear. The length of the CDR3 is 14 residues. V lost 2 bases to trimming and J lost 5 bases, with 9 bases between them. Germline assignment: CDR1 SEHNR and CDR2 FQNEAQ (reference sequence). The DNA of the CDR3 is TGTGCCAGCAGCTTAATAGTCGGAACCGGGGAGCTGTTTTTT. This codes for CASSLIVGTGELFF.

The table lists this clonotype with many counts. V gene TRBV24-1 combines with J gene TRBJ1-5; 7 bases align to TRBD1. Per germline, CDR1 KGHDR and CDR2 SFDVKD. After removal of 4 bases from V and 0 bases from J, the junction contained 8 bases not matched to a gene. This CDR3 is built from 17 residues. DNA for the CDR3: TGTGCCACCAGTGACCCAGGGACAGCGAATAGCAATCAGCCCCAGCATTTT. It yields the protein CATSDPGTANSNQPQHF.

In this sample, this clonotype turned up a few times. The rearrangement uses TRBV27 and TRBJ1-6; no clear D gene. The CDR3 is 16 amino acids. V was trimmed by 8 bases and J by 0 bases, leaving 14 bases between them. Germline CDR1 and CDR2: MNHEY and SMNVEV (reference sequence). CDR3 residues: CASGVYSPSYNSPLHF. In nucleotides, the CDR3 is TGTGCCAGCGGGGTGTACAGCCCCTCCTATAATTCACCCCTCCACTTT.

The chain couples TRBV10-3 to TRBJ1-2, with 7 bases matching TRBD1. J was trimmed by 6 bases and V by 4 bases; bases with no gene match: 5. The germline CDR1 and CDR2 sequences are ENHRY and SYGVKD. The CDR3 is made up of 13 amino acids. CDR3 sequence: CAISATGMDGYTF. The CDR3 DNA follows: TGTGCCATCAGTGCGACAGGGATGGATGGCTACACCTTC.

The chain couples TRBV29-1 to TRBJ1-2, with a tentative D call TRBD1 (6 bases). V was shortened by 4 bases and J by 2 bases, with 8 bases between the two germline ends. Germline CDR1 SQVTM, CDR2 ANQGSEA. The CDR3 totals 12 residues. CDR3: CSVAQGNYGYTF. The DNA for the CDR3 is TGCAGCGTTGCCCAGGGGAACTATGGCTACACCTTC. Full variable domain (rest looked up from reference TRBV29-1 and TRBJ1-2): SAVISQKPSRDICQRGTSLTIQCQVDSQVTMMFWYRQQPGQSLTLIATANQGSEATYESGFVIDKFPISRPNLTFSTLTVSNMSPEDSSIYLCSVAQGNYGYTFGSGTRLTVV.

This clonotype was counted ten times or more. This chain connects TRBV24-1 to TRBJ1-5, with a weak D call TRBD1 (5 bases). Germline-derived CDR1 and CDR2 are KGHDR and SFDVKD. V dropped 3 bases and J dropped 5 bases, with 13 bases sitting between them. This CDR3 is built from 15 residues. The CDR3 nucleotides are TGTGCCACCAGTGATGGGGGGGTGAGGGATCAGCCCCAGCATTTT. Protein product: CATSDGGVRDQPQHF.

Comments on this clonotype: It may be a read error: a sequence one base away is much more abundant. The chain combines TRBV2 with TRBJ2-7; maybe TRBD2 (5 bases). This CDR3 is 12 amino acids long. Germline V gives CDR1 SNHLY, CDR2 FYNNEI. The V gene lost 8 bases and the J gene lost 6 bases, with 14 bases spanning the gap. Here the CDR3 reads CASSPNRGEQYF. The CDR3 bases are TGTGCCAGCTCACCAAATCGGGGCGAGCAGTACTTC. The full variable domain, completed using reference TRBV2 and TRBJ2-7, is EPEVTQTPSHQVTQMGQEVILRCVPISNHLYFYWYRQILGQKVEFLVSFYNNEISEKSEIFDDQFSVERPDGSNFTLKIRSTKLEDSAMYFCASSPNRGEQYFGPGTRLTVT.

Many counts were recorded for this clonotype. The rearrangement uses TRBV6-5 and TRBJ2-7; 11 bases map to TRBD2. Germline-derived CDR1 and CDR2 are MNHEY and SVGAGI. CDR3 size: 15 residues. Germline trimming cut 6 bases from V and 7 bases from J; bases unmatched to any gene: 11. In nucleotides, the CDR3 is TGTGCCAGCAGCGGAGGGCTAGCGGGAGGCGGGGAGCAGTACTTC. It encodes CASSGGLAGGGEQYF.

Remarks on this clonotype: A much larger clone differs by one base, so this may be a read error. This chain links TRBV12-5 with TRBJ2-2; D may match TRBD1 or TRBD2 (5 bases each). CDR3 size: 12 residues. Between the trimmed V and J ends, which lost 6 bases and 6 bases, there was a span of 8 bases. Germline lookup yields CDR1 LGHNT and CDR2 FRNRAP. In DNA, the CDR3 is TGTGCTAGTGGACAGGAGGCCGGGGAGCTGTTTTTT. Its protein product is CASGQEAGELFF.

This clonotype was observed many times. J is TRBJ2-2 and V is TRBV2, with 13 bases lining up with TRBD2. Germline lookup yields CDR1 SNHLY and CDR2 FYNNEI. The V and J ends lost 4 bases and 7 bases, in that order; junction bases with no gene match: 9. The CDR3 sequence is 17 residues long. The CDR3 spells CASSGSTSGGVHGELFF. In DNA, the CDR3 is TGTGCCAGCAGTGGATCTACTAGCGGGGGGGTGCACGGGGAGCTGTTTTTT.

The V and J genes are TRBV12-3 or TRBV12-4 and TRBJ1-5, with a tentative D call TRBD1 (6 bases). This CDR3 has 17 amino acids. V was trimmed by 3 bases and J by 7 bases, leaving 22 bases between them. The CDR3 DNA reads as TGTGCCAGCAGTTTGGTACAAGGCAGGGGAATCGGCCAGCCCCAGCATTTT. Protein product: CASSLVQGRGIGQPQHF.